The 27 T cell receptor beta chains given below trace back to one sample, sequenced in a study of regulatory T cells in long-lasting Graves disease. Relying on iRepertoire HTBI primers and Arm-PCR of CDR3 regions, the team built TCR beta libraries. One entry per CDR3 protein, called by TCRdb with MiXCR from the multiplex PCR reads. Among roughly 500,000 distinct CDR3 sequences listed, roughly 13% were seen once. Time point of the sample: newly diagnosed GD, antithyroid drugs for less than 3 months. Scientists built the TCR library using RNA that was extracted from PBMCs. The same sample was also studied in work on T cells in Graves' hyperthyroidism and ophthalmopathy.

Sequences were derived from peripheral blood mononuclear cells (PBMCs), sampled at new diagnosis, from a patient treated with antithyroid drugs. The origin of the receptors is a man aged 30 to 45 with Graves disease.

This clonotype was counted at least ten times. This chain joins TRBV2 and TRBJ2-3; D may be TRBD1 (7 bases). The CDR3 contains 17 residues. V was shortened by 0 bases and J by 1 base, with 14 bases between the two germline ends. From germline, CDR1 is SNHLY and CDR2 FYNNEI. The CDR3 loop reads CASSEAPGGYGTDTQYF. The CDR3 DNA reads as TGTGCCAGCAGTGAAGCCCCAGGGGGGTATGGCACAGATACGCAGTATTTT.

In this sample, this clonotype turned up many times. CDR3 coding DNA: TGTGCCAGCAGCTTCGGCGGGAGATACAATGAGCAGTTCTTC. Amino acids: CASSFGGRYNEQFF. The V call is TRBV12-3 or TRBV12-4, the J call TRBJ2-1, with 7 bases lining up with TRBD2. V gave up 6 bases and J gave up 4 bases; unmatched junction bases: 6. The CDR3 totals 14 residues.

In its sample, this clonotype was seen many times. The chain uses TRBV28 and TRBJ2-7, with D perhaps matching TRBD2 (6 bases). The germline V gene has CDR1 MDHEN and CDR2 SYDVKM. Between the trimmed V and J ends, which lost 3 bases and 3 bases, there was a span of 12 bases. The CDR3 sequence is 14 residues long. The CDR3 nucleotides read TGTGCCAGCAGTTTGAGCGGCGGGATCTACGAGCAGTACTTC. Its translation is CASSLSGGIYEQYF.

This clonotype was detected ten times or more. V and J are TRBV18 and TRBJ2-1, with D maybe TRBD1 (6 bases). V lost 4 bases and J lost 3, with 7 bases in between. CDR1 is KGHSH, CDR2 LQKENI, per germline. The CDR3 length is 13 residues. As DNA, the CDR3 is TGTGCCAGCTCACGGACAGTCTACAATGAGCAGTTCTTC. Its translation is CASSRTVYNEQFF.

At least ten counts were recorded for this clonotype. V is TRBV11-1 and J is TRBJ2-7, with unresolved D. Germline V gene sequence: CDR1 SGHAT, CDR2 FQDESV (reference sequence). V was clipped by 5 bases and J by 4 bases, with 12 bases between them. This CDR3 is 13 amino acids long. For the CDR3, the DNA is TGTGCCAGCAGCCCCGGCCCCCAATACGAGCAGTACTTC. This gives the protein CASSPGPQYEQYF.

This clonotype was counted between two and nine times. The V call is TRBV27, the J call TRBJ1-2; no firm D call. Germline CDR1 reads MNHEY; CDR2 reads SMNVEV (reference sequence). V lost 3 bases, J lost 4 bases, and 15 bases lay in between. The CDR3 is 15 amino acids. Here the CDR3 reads CASSFSPREAYGYTF. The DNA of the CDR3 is TGTGCCAGCAGTTTTAGTCCTCGGGAGGCCTATGGCTACACCTTC.

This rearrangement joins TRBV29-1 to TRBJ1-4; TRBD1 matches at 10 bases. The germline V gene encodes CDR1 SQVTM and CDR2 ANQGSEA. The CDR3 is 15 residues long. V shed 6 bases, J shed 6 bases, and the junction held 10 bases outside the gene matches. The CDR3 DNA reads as TGCAGCGTCTATCAGCCAGGGACAGGGGATGAAAAACTGTTTTTT. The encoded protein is CSVYQPGTGDEKLFF.

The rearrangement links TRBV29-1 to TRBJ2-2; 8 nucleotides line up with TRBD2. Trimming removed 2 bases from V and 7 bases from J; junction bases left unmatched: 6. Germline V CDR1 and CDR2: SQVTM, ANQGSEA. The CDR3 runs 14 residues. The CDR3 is CSVENRLAFGELFF. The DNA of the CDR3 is TGCAGCGTTGAAAATCGACTAGCGTTCGGGGAGCTGTTTTTT.

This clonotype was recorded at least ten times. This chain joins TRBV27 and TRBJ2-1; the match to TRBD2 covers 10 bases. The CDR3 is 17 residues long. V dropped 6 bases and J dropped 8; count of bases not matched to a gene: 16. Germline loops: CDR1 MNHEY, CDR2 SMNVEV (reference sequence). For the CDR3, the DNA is TGTGCCAGCAGCTATGGGAGCGGGAGGGAATATCTCTATGAGCAGTTCTTC. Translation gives CASSYGSGREYLYEQFF.

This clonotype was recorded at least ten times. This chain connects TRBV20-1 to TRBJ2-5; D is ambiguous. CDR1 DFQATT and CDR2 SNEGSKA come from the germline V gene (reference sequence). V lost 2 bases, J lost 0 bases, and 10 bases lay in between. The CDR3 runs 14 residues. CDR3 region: CSARRADNQETQYF. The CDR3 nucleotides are TGCAGTGCTAGAAGGGCTGACAACCAAGAGACCCAGTACTTC.

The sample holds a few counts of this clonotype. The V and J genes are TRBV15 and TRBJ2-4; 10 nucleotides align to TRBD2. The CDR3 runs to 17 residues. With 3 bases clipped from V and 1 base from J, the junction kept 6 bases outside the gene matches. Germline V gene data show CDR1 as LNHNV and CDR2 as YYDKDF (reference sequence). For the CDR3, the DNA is TGTGCCACCAGCAGTCCCCTAGCGGGAGTTGCCAAAAACATTCAGTACTTC. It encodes CATSSPLAGVAKNIQYF.

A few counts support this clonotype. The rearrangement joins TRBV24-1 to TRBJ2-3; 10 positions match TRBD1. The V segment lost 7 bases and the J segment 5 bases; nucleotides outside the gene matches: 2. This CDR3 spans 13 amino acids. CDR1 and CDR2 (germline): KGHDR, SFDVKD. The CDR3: CATRRTGGDTQYF. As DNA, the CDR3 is TGTGCCACCAGAAGGACAGGGGGAGATACGCAGTATTTT.

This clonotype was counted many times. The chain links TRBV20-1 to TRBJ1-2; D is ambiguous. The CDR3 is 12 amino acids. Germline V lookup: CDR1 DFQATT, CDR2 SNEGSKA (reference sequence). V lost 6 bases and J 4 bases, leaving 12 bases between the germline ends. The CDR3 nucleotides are TGCAGTGCCCCCGACGGATTCTATGGCTACACCTTC. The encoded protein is CSAPDGFYGYTF.

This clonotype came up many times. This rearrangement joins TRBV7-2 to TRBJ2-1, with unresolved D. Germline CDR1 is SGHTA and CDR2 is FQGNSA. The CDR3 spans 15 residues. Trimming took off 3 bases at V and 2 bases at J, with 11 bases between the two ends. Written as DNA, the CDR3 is TGTGCCAGCAGCTTGAAAGCCGGCACCTACAATGAGCAGTTCTTC. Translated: CASSLKAGTYNEQFF.

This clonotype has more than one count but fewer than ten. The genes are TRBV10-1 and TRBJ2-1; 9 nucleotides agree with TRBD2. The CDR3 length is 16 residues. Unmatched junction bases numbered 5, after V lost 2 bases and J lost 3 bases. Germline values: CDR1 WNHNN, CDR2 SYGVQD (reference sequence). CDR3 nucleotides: TGCGCCAGCAGTGAGAGCGGGAGGCCCCTCTACAATGAGCAGTTCTTC. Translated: CASSESGRPLYNEQFF.

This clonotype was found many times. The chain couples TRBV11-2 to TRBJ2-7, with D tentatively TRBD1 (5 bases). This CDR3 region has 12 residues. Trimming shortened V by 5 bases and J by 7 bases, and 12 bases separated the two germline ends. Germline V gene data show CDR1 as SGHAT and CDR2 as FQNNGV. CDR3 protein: CASSPQGLEQYF. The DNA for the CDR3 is TGTGCCAGCAGCCCGCAGGGCTTAGAGCAGTACTTC.

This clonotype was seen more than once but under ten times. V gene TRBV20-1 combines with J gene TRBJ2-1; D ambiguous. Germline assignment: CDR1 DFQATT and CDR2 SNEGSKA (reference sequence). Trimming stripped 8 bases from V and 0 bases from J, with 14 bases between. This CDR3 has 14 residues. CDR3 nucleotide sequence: TGCAGTTCCGACACGCCGAGCTCCTACAATGAGCAGTTCTTC. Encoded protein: CSSDTPSSYNEQFF.

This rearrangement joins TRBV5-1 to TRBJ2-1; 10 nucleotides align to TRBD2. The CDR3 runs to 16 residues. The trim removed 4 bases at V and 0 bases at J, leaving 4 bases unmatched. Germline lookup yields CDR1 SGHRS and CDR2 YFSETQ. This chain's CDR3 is CASSITSGASYNEQFF. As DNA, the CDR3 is TGCGCCAGCAGCATTACTAGCGGGGCCTCCTACAATGAGCAGTTCTTC. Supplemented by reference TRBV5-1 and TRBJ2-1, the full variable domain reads KAGVTQTPRYLIKTRGQQVTLSCSPISGHRSVSWYQQTPGQGLQFLFEYFSETQRNKGNFPGRFSGRQFSNSRSEMNVSTLELGDSALYLCASSITSGASYNEQFFGPGTRLTVL.

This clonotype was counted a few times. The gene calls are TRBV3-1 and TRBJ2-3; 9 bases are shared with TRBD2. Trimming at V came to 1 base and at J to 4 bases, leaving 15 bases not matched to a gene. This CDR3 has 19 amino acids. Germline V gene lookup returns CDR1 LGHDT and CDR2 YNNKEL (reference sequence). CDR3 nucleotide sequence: TGTGCCAGCAGCCAAGTTGGTCTTAACCCTAGCGGGGTCTCAGATACGCAGTATTTT. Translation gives CASSQVGLNPSGVSDTQYF.

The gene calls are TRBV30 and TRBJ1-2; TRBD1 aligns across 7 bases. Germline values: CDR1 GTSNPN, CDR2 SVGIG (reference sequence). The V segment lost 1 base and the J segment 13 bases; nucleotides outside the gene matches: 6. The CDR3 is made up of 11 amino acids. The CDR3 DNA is TGTGCCTGGAGTGAAGGACAGGTTCGCACCTTC. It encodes CAWSEGQVRTF.

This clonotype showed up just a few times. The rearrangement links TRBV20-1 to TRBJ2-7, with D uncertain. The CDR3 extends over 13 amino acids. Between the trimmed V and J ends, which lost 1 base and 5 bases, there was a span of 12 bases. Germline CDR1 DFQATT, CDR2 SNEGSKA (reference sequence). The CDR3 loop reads CSARGGLRNEQYF. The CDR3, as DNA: TGCAGTGCTAGAGGCGGCCTCCGGAACGAGCAGTACTTC.

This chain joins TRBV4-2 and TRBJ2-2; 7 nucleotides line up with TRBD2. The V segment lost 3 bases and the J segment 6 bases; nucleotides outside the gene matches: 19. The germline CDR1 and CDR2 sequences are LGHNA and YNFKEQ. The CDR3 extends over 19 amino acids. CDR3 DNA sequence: TGTGCCAGCAGCCAGGCCATGGGCGGGAGTGTCCGTCAGGCCGGGGAGCTGTTTTTT. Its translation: CASSQAMGGSVRQAGELFF.

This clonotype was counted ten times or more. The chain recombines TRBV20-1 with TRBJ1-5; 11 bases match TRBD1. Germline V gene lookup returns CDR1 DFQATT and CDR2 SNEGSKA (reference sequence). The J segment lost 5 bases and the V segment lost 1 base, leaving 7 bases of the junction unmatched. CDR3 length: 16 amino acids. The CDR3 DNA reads TGCAGTGCTAGAGCTATATGGGGACAGGGGGATCAGCCCCAGCATTTT. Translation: CSARAIWGQGDQPQHF.

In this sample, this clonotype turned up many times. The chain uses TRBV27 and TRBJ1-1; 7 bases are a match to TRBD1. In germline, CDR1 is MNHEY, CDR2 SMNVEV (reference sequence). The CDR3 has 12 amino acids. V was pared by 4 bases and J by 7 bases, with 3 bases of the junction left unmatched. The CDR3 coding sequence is TGTGCCAGCAGTTCGACAGGGATTGAAGCTTTCTTT. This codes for CASSSTGIEAFF.

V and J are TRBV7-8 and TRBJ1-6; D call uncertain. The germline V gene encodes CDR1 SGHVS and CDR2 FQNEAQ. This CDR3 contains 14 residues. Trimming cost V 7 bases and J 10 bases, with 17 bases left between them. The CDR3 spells CASTLSGGFSPLHF. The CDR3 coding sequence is TGTGCCAGCACCCTGAGTGGAGGGTTCTCACCCCTCCACTTT. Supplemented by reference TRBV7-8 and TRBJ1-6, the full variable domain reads GAGVSQSPRYKVAKRGQDVALRCDPISGHVSLFWYQQALGQGPEFLTYFQNEAQLDKSGLPSDRFFAERPEGSVSTLKIQRTQQEDSAVYLCASTLSGGFSPLHFGNGTRLTVT.

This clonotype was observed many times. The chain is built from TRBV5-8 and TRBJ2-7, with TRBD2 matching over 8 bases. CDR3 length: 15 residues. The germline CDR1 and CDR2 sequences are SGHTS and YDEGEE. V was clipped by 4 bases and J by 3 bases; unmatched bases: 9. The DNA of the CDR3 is TGTGCCAGCAGCCGGGAGGCGGGAGGAGGCTACGAGCAGTACTTC. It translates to CASSREAGGGYEQYF.

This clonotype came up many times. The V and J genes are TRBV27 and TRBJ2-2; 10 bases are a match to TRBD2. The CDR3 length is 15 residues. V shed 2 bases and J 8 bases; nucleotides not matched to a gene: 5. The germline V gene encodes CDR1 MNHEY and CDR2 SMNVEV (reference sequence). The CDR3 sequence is CASSLLAGASGELFF. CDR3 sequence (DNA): TGTGCCAGCAGTTTACTAGCGGGAGCATCTGGGGAGCTGTTTTTT.